Shown below are 10 T cell receptor beta chains from a single sample sequenced in a study of shared T cell receptors in the human thymus. Assay: immunoSEQ multiplex PCR; the TCRdb copy retains only in-frame clones and omits some. The table records some 660,000 clones, roughly 86% of them present only once. These data were likewise used in another study, on human thymus T cells.

The sample consisted of thymocytes. The receptors derive from a boy under three years old with a congenital heart defect.

This rearrangement joins TRBV5-1 to TRBJ2-1; 13 positions agree with TRBD2. This CDR3 is 16 amino acids long. V shed 4 bases, J shed 6 bases, and the junction held 7 bases outside the gene matches. Germline V gives CDR1 SGHRS, CDR2 YFSETQ. The CDR3 DNA follows: TGCGCCAGCAGCCCCCGGACTAGCGGGAGAGTCAATGAGCAGTTCTTC. Amino acid sequence: CASSPRTSGRVNEQFF.

The sample holds a few counts of this clone. The genes are TRBV19 and TRBJ1-5, with 7 bases aligning to TRBD1. After removal of 6 bases from V and 2 bases from J, the junction contained 4 bases not matched to a gene. Germline lookup yields CDR1 LNHDA and CDR2 SQIVND (reference sequence). The CDR3 extends over 14 amino acids. CDR3 region: CASSLGQGNQPQHF. CDR3 DNA: TGTGCCAGTAGCCTCGGACAGGGCAATCAGCCCCAGCATTTT.

This clone was counted only a few times. The gene calls are TRBV4-1 and TRBJ1-6; a possible D gene is TRBD1 (6 bases). The CDR3 is 18 residues long. Germline V gene sequence: CDR1 MGHRA, CDR2 YSYEKL. V lost 0 bases, J lost 0 bases, and 12 bases lay in between. CDR3 in DNA: TGCGCCAGCAGCCAAGAGCCAGGGGAGAGCTCCTATAATTCACCCCTCCACTTT. Residues: CASSQEPGESSYNSPLHF.

The rearrangement links TRBV7-2 to TRBJ2-1, with D tentatively TRBD2 (6 bases). The CDR3 runs 14 residues. CDR1 is SGHTA and CDR2 is FQGNSA in the germline V gene. V was pared by 4 bases and J by 8 bases, with 15 bases between. DNA for the CDR3: TGTGCCAGCAGCTCCTTAGCGGACCCGCATGAGCAGTTCTTC. Amino acids: CASSSLADPHEQFF.

The rearrangement joins TRBV18 to TRBJ2-7; perhaps TRBD1 as D (8 bases). V lost 3 bases, J lost 3 bases, and 18 bases lay in between. This CDR3 has 16 amino acids. Germline CDR1 reads KGHSH; CDR2 reads LQKENI. The CDR3 sequence: CASSPNRGGIYYEQYF. The CDR3 DNA is TGTGCCAGCTCACCTAACAGGGGGGGAATCTACTACGAGCAGTACTTC.

The J gene is TRBJ1-6, the V gene TRBV25-1, with D perhaps TRBD1 (5 bases). Trimming cost V 0 bases and J 0 bases, with 12 bases left between them. The CDR3 is 18 amino acids. CDR1 MGHDK and CDR2 SYGVNS come from the germline V gene. The CDR3 sequence: CASSEYSGGSSYNSPLHF. In DNA, the CDR3 is TGTGCCAGCAGTGAATATTCGGGGGGAAGCTCCTATAATTCACCCCTCCACTTT.

The J gene is TRBJ1-5, the V gene TRBV15; TRBD1 agrees at 9 bases. CDR3 length equals 18 residues. J lost 4 bases, V lost 3 bases, and 13 bases had no gene match. CDR1 is LNHNV and CDR2 is YYDKDF in the germline V gene (reference sequence). As DNA, the CDR3 is TGTGCCACCAGCAGCACTCCGGGACAGGGTGGGCCAAATCAGCCCCAGCATTTT. Encoded protein: CATSSTPGQGGPNQPQHF.

A single count supports this clone. The J gene is TRBJ2-1, the V gene TRBV4-3; 12 nucleotides align to TRBD2. The CDR3 totals 19 residues. Germline-derived CDR1 and CDR2 are LGHNA and YSLEER. The V gene end was trimmed by 1 base and the J gene end by 6 bases; junction bases not matched to a gene: 13. The CDR3 nucleotides are TGCGCCAGCAGCCAAGGTTTCCTAGCGGGAGGGCCGTCGGGCAATGAGCAGTTCTTC. Amino acids: CASSQGFLAGGPSGNEQFF.

This clone has just a few counts. This chain joins TRBV4-1 and TRBJ1-4; D is undetermined. Germline-derived CDR1 and CDR2 are MGHRA and YSYEKL. Trimming shortened V by 4 bases and J by 10 bases, and 10 bases separated the two germline ends. The CDR3 has 12 residues. The CDR3 DNA follows: TGCGCCAGCAGCCGTCGGGATTTAAAACTGTTTTTT. Amino acids: CASSRRDLKLFF.

The chain recombines TRBV5-6 with TRBJ2-1; 10 positions agree with TRBD2. CDR3 length: 15 residues. V gave up 5 bases and J gave up 6 bases; unmatched junction bases: 8. The germline gives CDR1 SGHDT, CDR2 YYEEEE. This CDR3 reads CASSSPGLASNEQFF. The CDR3 DNA reads as TGTGCCAGCAGTTCCCCGGGACTAGCGTCCAATGAGCAGTTCTTC.